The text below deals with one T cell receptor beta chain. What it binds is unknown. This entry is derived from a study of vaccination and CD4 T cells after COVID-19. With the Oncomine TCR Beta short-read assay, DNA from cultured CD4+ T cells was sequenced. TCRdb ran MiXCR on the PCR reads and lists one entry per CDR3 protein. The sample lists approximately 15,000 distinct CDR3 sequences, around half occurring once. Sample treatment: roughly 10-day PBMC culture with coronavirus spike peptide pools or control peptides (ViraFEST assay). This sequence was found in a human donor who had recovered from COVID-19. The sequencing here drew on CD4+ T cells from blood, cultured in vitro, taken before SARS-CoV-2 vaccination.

The CDR3 DNA reads as TGTGCCAGTAGCCGACCGGGACAGGGGACAGATACGCAGTATTTT. This encodes CASSRPGQGTDTQYF. The chain uses TRBV19 and TRBJ2-3, with 10 bases fitting TRBD1. With 6 bases clipped from V and 3 bases from J, the junction kept 6 bases outside the gene matches. This CDR3 region has 15 residues. CDR1 and CDR2 (germline): LNHDA, SQIVND (reference sequence).